The 18 T cell receptor beta chains below come from one sample, sequenced in a study of blood T cells in healthy people across ages. Using a J-beta primer mix together with a sample-barcoded 5' primer, a second PCR was run for roughly 6 to 12 cycles. In TCRdb, the 5' RACE reads were re-called with MiXCR into one record per CDR3 protein. This sample yields about 620,000 distinct CDR3 sequences, of which under 65% are seen a single time; approximately 13% belongs to the top ten. Sequenced input: blood. Receptors were obtained from a woman older than 75 in good health.

The sample holds many counts of this clonotype. The chain links TRBV12-3 or TRBV12-4 to TRBJ2-5; no firm D call. There are 11 residues in the CDR3. V dropped 2 bases and J dropped 4 bases, with 2 bases sitting between them. Written as DNA, the CDR3 is TGTGCCAGCAGTTTACTAGAGACCCAGTACTTC. Translation: CASSLLETQYF.

This CDR3 reads CASSRDRGHTGELFF. CDR3 nucleotide sequence: TGTGCCAGCAGCCGAGACAGGGGTCACACCGGGGAGCTGTTTTTT. The rearrangement links TRBV7-9 to TRBJ2-2, with 8 bases aligning to TRBD1. This CDR3 contains 15 residues. With 5 bases clipped from V and 3 bases from J, the junction kept 5 bases outside the gene matches. Germline V gene lookup returns CDR1 SEHNR and CDR2 FQNEAQ (reference sequence).

V and J are TRBV21-1 and TRBJ1-2. TRBV21-1 counts as a pseudogene. The CDR3 is 15 residues long. CDR3 region: CASSKERATFSGYTF. In nucleotides, the CDR3 is TGTGCCAGCAGCAAAGAAAGGGCCACTTTTAGTGGCTACACCTTC.

This clonotype was counted ten times or more. This sequence joins TRBV7-2 and TRBJ2-7; the D gene is possibly TRBD2 (6 bases). Germline V gives CDR1 SGHTA, CDR2 FQGNSA. The CDR3 consists of 14 residues. The V end was cut by 6 bases, the J end by 0 bases, with 12 bases between. The chain's CDR3 is CASRRGITSYEQYF. The DNA for the CDR3 is TGTGCCAGCAGGCGCGGGATTACCTCCTACGAGCAGTACTTC.

The chain couples TRBV7-9 to TRBJ1-4, with D perhaps TRBD1 (5 bases). The V gene's germline CDR1 is SEHNR and CDR2 FQNEAQ (reference sequence). Trimming pared 5 bases from V and 4 bases from J, leaving 14 bases between. The CDR3 covers 15 residues. CDR3 region: CASSRTGNYNEKLFF. CDR3 sequence (DNA): TGTGCCAGCAGCCGAACAGGAAACTATAATGAAAAACTGTTTTTT.

In its sample, this clonotype was seen a few times. The chain is built from TRBV25-1 and TRBJ2-7; D is possibly TRBD1 (5 bases). CDR3 length: 12 residues. The germline V gene encodes CDR1 MGHDK and CDR2 SYGVNS. Trimming took off 5 bases at V and 6 bases at J, with 11 bases between the two ends. CDR3 sequence: CASSTRQGEQYF. For the CDR3, the DNA is TGTGCCAGCAGTACCCGCCAGGGCGAGCAGTACTTC.

The genes are TRBV11-2 and TRBJ2-5; 12 bases align to TRBD2. V dropped 1 base and J dropped 11; count of bases not matched to a gene: 14. This CDR3 spans 17 amino acids. Per the germline V gene, CDR1 is SGHAT and CDR2 is FQNNGV. This CDR3 is CASSLALLASGGEKQYF. In DNA, the CDR3 is TGTGCCAGCAGCTTAGCCTTGTTGGCTAGCGGGGGGGAAAAGCAGTACTTC.

This clonotype showed up many times. The V gene is TRBV6-6, the J gene TRBJ2-5; no reliable D call. V gave up 4 bases and J gave up 5 bases, with 8 bases separating them. The CDR3 length is 12 residues. Per germline, CDR1 MNHNY and CDR2 SVGAGI (reference sequence). CDR3 coding DNA: TGTGCCAGCAGTTGCCCCGCCGAGACCCAGTACTTC. Translating gives CASSCPAETQYF.

V gene TRBV29-1 combines with J gene TRBJ1-1, with D hard to call. The germline CDR1 and CDR2 sequences are SQVTM and ANQGSEA. The CDR3 covers 11 residues. Trimming removed 2 bases from V and 7 bases from J, with 8 bases in between. This CDR3 is CSVELGYEAFF. The CDR3 DNA is TGCAGCGTTGAACTGGGATATGAAGCTTTCTTT.

This clonotype has more than one count but fewer than ten. The chain has TRBV2 and TRBJ2-7; D remains ambiguous. Germline CDR1 is SNHLY and CDR2 is FYNNEI. This CDR3 has 13 residues. The V end lost 7 bases, the J end lost 0 bases, and 10 bases lay between the germline ends. The CDR3 DNA sequence: TGTGCCAGCAAGCCACACCTCTCCTACGAGCAGTACTTC. Protein: CASKPHLSYEQYF.

This clonotype has only a few counts. V usage is TRBV7-2 and J usage is TRBJ1-2, with D unresolved. CDR1 is SGHTA, CDR2 FQGNSA, per germline. V was clipped by 1 base and J by 10 bases, with 4 bases between them. The CDR3 is 10 residues long. The CDR3 protein is CASSLEAYTF. DNA of the CDR3: TGTGCCAGCAGCTTAGAGGCCTACACCTTC.

The CDR3 sequence: CASSFGGEAKAQYF. CDR3 in DNA: TGTGCCAGCAGTTTTGGTGGGGAGGCGAAGGCCCAGTACTTC. The chain has TRBV28 and TRBJ2-7; maybe TRBD2 (6 bases). The germline V gene encodes CDR1 MDHEN and CDR2 SYDVKM. This CDR3 has 14 amino acids. Trimming took off 3 bases at V and 10 bases at J, with 19 bases between the two ends.

On this clonotype: A much larger clone sits a single nucleotide away, making a read error possible. The J gene is TRBJ2-1, the V gene TRBV5-1, with D unresolved. The DNA matches TRBJ2-7 better at its end, which makes the J call doubtful. Germline CDR1 reads SGHRS; CDR2 reads YFSETQ. The CDR3 covers 15 residues. Here the CDR3 DNA reads TGCGCCAGCAGCTTCCCGCCAGCGCCTTACAATGAGCAGTACTTC. This encodes CASSFPPAPYNEQYF.

To note about this clonotype: This sequence may be a read error, since a much larger clone differs from it by one base. The chain has TRBV5-1 and TRBJ2-5, with 9 bases lining up with TRBD1. The CDR3 runs 14 residues. CDR1 and CDR2 from the germline V gene are SGHRS and YFSETQ. Losses at the gene ends were 6 bases for V and 11 bases for J; bases not matched to a gene: 14. CDR3 DNA: TGCGCCAGCAAGGCACAGGGGGCGTTAGATGAGCAGTACTTC. It encodes CASKAQGALDEQYF.

This clonotype appeared a single time. The rearrangement links TRBV20-1 to TRBJ2-1, with 8 bases identical to TRBD2. This CDR3 contains 17 residues. V lost 0 bases, J lost 3 bases, and 10 bases stayed unmatched. The germline V gene has CDR1 DFQATT and CDR2 SNEGSKA (reference sequence). CDR3 region: CSARDPKRELGYNEQFF. DNA for the CDR3: TGCAGTGCTAGAGATCCCAAGCGGGAGTTGGGCTACAATGAGCAGTTCTTC.

This clonotype was seen a single time. This chain uses TRBV7-8 with TRBJ2-3, with TRBD1 identical over 7 bases. The V and J ends lost 2 bases and 4 bases, in that order; junction bases with no gene match: 6. Germline CDR1 reads SGHVS; CDR2 reads FQNEAQ. CDR3 length: 15 amino acids. DNA of the CDR3: TGTGCCAGCAGCTTACTGGCAGGGGGTGCAGATACGCAGTATTTT. Protein product: CASSLLAGGADTQYF.

This clonotype was seen many times. The rearrangement joins TRBV28 to TRBJ1-5, with D perhaps TRBD1 (5 bases). Per the germline V gene, CDR1 is MDHEN and CDR2 is SYDVKM. CDR3 length: 16 residues. Trimming took 5 bases from V and 3 from J, leaving 17 bases between them. Here the CDR3 reads CASSPYLAGDNQPQHF. In DNA form, the CDR3 reads TGTGCCAGCAGTCCCTACCTAGCGGGGGACAATCAGCCCCAGCATTTT. The whole variable domain, filled in from reference TRBV28 and TRBJ1-5, reads DVKVTQSSRYLVKRTGEKVFLECVQDMDHENMFWYRQDPGLGLRLIYFSYDVKMKEKGDIPEGYSVSREKKERFSLILESASTNQTSMYLCASSPYLAGDNQPQHFGDGTRLSIL.

This rearrangement joins TRBV12-3 or TRBV12-4 to TRBJ1-5, with a weak D call TRBD1 (5 bases). The CDR3 contains 13 residues. The V end was cut by 3 bases, the J end by 9 bases, with 12 bases between. CDR3 in amino acids: CASSLTGGGPQHF. As DNA, the CDR3 is TGTGCCAGCAGTTTGACGGGGGGAGGGCCCCAGCATTTT.